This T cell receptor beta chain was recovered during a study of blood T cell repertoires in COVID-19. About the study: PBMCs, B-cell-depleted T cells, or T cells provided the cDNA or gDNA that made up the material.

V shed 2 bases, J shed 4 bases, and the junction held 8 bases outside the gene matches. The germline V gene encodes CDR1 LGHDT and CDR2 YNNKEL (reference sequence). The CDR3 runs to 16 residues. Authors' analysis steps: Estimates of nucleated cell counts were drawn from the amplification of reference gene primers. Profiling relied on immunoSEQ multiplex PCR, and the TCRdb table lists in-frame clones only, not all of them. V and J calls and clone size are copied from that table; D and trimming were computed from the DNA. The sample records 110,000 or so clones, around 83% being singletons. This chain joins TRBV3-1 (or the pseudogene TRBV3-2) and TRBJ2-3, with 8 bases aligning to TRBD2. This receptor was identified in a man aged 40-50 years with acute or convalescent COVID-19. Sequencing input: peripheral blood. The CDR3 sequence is CASSQYFGGEADTQYF. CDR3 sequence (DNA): TGTGCCAGCAGCCAATATTTCGGGGGGGAAGCAGATACGCAGTATTTT.